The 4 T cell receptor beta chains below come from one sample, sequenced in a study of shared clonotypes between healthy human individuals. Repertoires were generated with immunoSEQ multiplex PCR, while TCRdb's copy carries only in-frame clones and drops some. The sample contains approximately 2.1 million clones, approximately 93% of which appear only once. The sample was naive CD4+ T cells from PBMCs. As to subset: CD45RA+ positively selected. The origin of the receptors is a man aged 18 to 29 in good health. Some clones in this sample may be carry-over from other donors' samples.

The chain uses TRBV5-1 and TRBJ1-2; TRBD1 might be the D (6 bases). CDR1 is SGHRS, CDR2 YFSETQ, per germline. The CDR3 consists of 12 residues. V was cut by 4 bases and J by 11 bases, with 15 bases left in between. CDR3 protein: CASSPKGGEYTF. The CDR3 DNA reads TGCGCCAGCAGCCCGAAGGGGGGGGAGTACACCTTC.

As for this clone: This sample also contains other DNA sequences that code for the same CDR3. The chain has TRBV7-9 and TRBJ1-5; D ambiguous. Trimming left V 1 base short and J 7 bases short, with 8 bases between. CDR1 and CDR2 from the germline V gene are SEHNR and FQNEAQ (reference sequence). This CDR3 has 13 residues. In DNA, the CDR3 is TGTGCCAGCAGCTTAGGGGGTCCACAGCCCCAGCATTTT. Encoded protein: CASSLGGPQPQHF.

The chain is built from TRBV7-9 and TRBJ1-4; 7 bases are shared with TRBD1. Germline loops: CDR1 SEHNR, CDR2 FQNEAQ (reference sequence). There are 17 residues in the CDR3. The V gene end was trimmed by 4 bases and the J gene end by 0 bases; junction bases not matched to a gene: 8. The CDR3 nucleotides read TGTGCCAGCAGCTCGACAGGGCTAGATGCAACTAATGAAAAACTGTTTTTT. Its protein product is CASSSTGLDATNEKLFF.

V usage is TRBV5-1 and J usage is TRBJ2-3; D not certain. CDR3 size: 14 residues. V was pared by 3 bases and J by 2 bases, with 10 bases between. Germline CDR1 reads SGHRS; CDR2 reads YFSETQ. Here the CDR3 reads CASSSEQLTDTQYF. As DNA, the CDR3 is TGCGCCAGCAGCTCGGAGCAGCTCACAGATACGCAGTATTTT.